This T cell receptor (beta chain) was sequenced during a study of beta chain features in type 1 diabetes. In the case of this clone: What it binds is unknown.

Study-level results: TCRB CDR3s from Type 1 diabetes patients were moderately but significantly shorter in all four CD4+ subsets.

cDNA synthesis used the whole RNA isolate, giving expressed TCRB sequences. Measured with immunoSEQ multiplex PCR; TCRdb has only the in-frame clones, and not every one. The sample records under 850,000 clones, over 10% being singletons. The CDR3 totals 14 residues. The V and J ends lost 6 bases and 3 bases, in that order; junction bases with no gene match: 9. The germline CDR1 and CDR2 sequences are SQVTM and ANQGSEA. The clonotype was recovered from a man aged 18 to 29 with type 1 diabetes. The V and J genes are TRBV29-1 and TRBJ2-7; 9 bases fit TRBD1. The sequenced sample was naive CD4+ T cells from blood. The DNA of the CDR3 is TGCAGCGTCACCGGGACAGGGATATTCTACGAGCAGTACTTC. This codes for CSVTGTGIFYEQYF.